These T cell receptor beta chains were read from a single sample in a study of early T cells in non-severe SARS-CoV-2 infection. TCRdb reprocessed the 5' RACE reads with MiXCR, giving one entry per CDR3 protein. Found here are tens of thousands of distinct CDR3 sequences, under 15% of them singletons; the top ten hold approximately 5.7%. Sample: whole blood. These receptor sequences come from an adult who was a healthcare worker with PCR-confirmed SARS-CoV-2 infection or an uninfected control (not recorded which). The CDR3 runs from the conserved cysteine through the conserved F or W. Each record gives: V gene, CDR3 protein.

TRBV12-3/TRBV12-4,CASKLTGAGEGYTF
TRBV20-1,CSAPHYDGLGKNIQYF
TRBV20-1,CSARDKRGYEQFF
TRBV12-3/TRBV12-4,CASSLERETEAFF
TRBV6-5,CASRLDAPSTDTQYF
TRBV27,CASSSPSGSAMDTQYF
TRBV29-1,CSVVSAGYGYTF
TRBV4-1,CASSQEWTGNYGYTF
TRBV29-1,CSGASSRDSDKVF
TRBV4-1,CASSQAGSDGYTF
TRBV2,CASSRTGVGNQPQHF
TRBV18,CASSPEGRPQHF
TRBV29-1,CSAPRHGTVNTEAFF
TRBV4-1,CASSQGRQGGSPLHF
TRBV5-4,CASSTGAIVGTDTQYF
TRBV3-1,CASSQDRTGLNTGELFF
TRBV7-8,CASSRPDTGSDPYF
TRBV27,CASALLGRGNTEAFF
TRBV7-6,CASSLGGTVERYTF
TRBV27,CASSPKGQDPYEQYF
TRBV10-2,CASSEFGENTQYF
TRBV29-1,CSAGTSAYEQYF